The 6 T cell receptor beta chains in this list originate from one sample, sequenced in a study of blood T cell repertoires in COVID-19. Repertoires were generated with immunoSEQ multiplex PCR, while TCRdb's copy carries only in-frame clones and drops some. The table records fewer than 350,000 clones, around 85% of them present only once. The sequencing sample was made of PBMCs or T cells enriched from blood (not recorded which). The receptors were sampled from a middle-aged woman who had recovered from COVID-19.

The chain links TRBV7-9 to TRBJ2-1, with 12 bases identical to TRBD2. The V gene end was trimmed by 5 bases and the J gene end by 7 bases; junction bases not matched to a gene: 9. This CDR3 comprises 16 residues. Per germline, CDR1 SEHNR and CDR2 FQNEAQ (reference sequence). The chain's CDR3 is CASSPRLAGARNEQFF. Here the CDR3 DNA reads TGTGCCAGCAGCCCTCGACTAGCGGGAGCGAGGAATGAGCAGTTCTTC.

The chain joins TRBV11-2 to TRBJ1-2; 12 bases fit TRBD1. V lost 1 base to trimming and J lost 3 bases; unmatched junction nucleotides: 3. The length of the CDR3 is 16 residues. Per the germline V gene, CDR1 is SGHAT and CDR2 is FQNNGV. The CDR3 DNA reads TGTGCCAGCAGCTTAGTTGGGACAGGGGGCGACTATGGCTACACCTTC. Its translation is CASSLVGTGGDYGYTF. The full variable domain, rest sourced from reference TRBV11-2 and TRBJ1-2, is EAGVAQSPRYKIIEKRQSVAFWCNPISGHATLYWYQQILGQGPKLLIQFQNNGVVDDSQLPKDRFSAERLKGVDSTLKIQPAKLEDSAVYLCASSLVGTGGDYGYTFGSGTRLTVV.

The chain carries TRBV19 and TRBJ2-3; TRBD1 might be the D (6 bases). Germline lookup yields CDR1 LNHDA and CDR2 SQIVND (reference sequence). V shed 4 bases and J shed 0 bases, with 20 bases lying between them. The CDR3 totals 18 residues. CDR3 region: CASSTQTTGFASTDTQYF. CDR3 DNA: TGTGCCAGTAGTACGCAAACCACAGGGTTCGCTAGCACAGATACGCAGTATTTT.

This clone showed up just a few times. The chain joins TRBV5-1 to TRBJ2-7; possible D gene TRBD2, 6 bases. V lost 5 bases, J lost 1 base, and 25 bases lay in between. Germline V CDR1 and CDR2: SGHRS, YFSETQ. The CDR3 runs 18 residues. CDR3 residues: CASRRRGSTGDRSYEQYF. The CDR3 DNA sequence: TGCGCCAGCAGAAGAAGGGGTTCAACGGGGGACCGATCCTACGAGCAGTACTTC.

The chain uses TRBV13 and TRBJ2-1; 7 bases map to TRBD2. Germline V gene data show CDR1 as PRHDT and CDR2 as FYEKMQ (reference sequence). This CDR3 region has 16 residues. Germline trimming cut 5 bases from V and 1 base from J; bases unmatched to any gene: 8. The CDR3 loop is CASSTAGLPSYNEQFF. The CDR3 DNA sequence: TGTGCCAGCAGCACCGCGGGACTACCTTCCTACAATGAGCAGTTCTTC.

The chain joins TRBV15 to TRBJ1-1, with D uncertain. The V gene lost 5 bases and the J gene lost 6 bases, with 16 bases spanning the gap. The CDR3 extends over 14 amino acids. Germline lookup yields CDR1 LNHNV and CDR2 YYDKDF (reference sequence). The CDR3 is CATSVPQVGAEAFF. DNA for the CDR3: TGTGCCACCAGCGTTCCCCAAGTCGGGGCTGAAGCTTTCTTT.